Here is one TCR beta chain with its context. This entry belongs to a study of T cell responses to AZD1222 COVID-19 vaccine. Study-level information: Second doses that came at about 4 or about 12 weeks were put together.

V lost 0 bases, J lost 8 bases, and 8 bases lay in between. In germline, CDR1 is LGHDT, CDR2 YNNKEL (reference sequence). The CDR3 covers 12 residues. Assay used: immunoSEQ multiplex PCR; TCRdb lists only in-frame clones, some missing. The sample holds about 90,000 clones, approximately 88% seen once. The sequence was collected from an adult in good health. The chain links TRBV3-1 (or the pseudogene TRBV3-2) to TRBJ2-7, with a weak D call TRBD1 (5 bases). Sample: peripheral blood, taken on day 0 of AZD1222 vaccination. CDR3 DNA: TGTGCCAGCAGCCAAGACAGGGTCAAGCAGTACTTC. Amino acids: CASSQDRVKQYF.